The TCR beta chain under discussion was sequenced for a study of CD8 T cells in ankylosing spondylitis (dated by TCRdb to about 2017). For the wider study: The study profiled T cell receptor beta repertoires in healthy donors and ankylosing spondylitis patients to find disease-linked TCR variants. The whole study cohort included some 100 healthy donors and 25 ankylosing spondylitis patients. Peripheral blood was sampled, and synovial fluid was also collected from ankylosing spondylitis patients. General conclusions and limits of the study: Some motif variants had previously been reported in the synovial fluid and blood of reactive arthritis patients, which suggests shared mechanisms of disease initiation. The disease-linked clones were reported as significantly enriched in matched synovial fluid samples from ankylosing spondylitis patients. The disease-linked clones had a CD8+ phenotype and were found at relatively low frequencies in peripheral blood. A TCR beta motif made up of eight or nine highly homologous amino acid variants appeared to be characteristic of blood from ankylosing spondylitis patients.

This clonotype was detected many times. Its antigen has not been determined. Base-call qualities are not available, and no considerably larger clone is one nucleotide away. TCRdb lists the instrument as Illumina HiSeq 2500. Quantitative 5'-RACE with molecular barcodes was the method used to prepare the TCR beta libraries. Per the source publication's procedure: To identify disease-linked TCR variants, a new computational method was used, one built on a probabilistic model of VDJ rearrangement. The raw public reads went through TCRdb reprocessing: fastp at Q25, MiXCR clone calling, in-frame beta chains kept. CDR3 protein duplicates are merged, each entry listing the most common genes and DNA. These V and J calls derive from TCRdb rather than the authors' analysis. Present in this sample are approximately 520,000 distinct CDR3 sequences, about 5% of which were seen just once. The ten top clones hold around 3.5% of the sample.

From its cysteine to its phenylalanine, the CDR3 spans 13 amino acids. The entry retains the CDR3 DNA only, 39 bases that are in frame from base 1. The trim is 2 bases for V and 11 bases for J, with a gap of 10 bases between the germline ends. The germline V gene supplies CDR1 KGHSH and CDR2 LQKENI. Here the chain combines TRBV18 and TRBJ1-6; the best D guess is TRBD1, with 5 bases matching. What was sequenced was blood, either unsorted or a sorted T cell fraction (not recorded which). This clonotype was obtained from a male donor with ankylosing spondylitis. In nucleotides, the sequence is TGTGCCAGCTCACCAGAGGGGTGGGCACCCCTCCACTTT. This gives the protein CASSPEGWAPLHF. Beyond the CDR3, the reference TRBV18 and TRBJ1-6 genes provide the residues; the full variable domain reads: NAGVMQNPRHLVRRRGQEARLRCSPMKGHSHVYWYRQLPEEGLKFMVYLQKENIIDESGMPKERFSAEFPKEGPSILRIQQVVRGDSAAYFCASSPEGWAPLHFGNGTRLTVT.